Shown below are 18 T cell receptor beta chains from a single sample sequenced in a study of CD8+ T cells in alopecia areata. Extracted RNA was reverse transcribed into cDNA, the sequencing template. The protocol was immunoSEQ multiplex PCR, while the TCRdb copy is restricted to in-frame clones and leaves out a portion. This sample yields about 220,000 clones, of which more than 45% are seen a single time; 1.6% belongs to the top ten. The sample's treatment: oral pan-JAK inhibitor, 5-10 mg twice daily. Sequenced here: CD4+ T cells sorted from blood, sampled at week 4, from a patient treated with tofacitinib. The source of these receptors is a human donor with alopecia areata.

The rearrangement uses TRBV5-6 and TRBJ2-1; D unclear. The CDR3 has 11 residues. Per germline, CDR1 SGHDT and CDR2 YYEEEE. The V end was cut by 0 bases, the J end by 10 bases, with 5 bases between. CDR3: CASSLALEQFF. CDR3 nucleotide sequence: TGTGCCAGCAGCTTGGCCCTGGAGCAGTTCTTC.

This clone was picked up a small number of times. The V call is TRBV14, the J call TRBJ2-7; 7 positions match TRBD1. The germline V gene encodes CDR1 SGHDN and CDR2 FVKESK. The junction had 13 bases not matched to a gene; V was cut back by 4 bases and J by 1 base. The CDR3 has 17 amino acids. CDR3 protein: CASSPPLGNRGSYEQYF. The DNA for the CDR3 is TGTGCCAGCAGCCCTCCACTGGGAAACAGGGGATCCTACGAGCAGTACTTC.

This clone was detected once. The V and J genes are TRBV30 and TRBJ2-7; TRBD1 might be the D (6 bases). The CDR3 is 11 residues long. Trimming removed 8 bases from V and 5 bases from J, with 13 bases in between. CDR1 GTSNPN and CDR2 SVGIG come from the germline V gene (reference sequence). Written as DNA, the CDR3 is TGTGCCCAGGACACAGGGCACGAGCAGTACTTC. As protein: CAQDTGHEQYF. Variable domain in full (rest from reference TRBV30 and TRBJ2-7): SQTIHQWPATLVQPVGSPLSLECTVEGTSNPNLYWYRQAAGRGLQLLFYSVGIGQISSEVPQNLSASRPQDRQFILSSKKLLLSDSGFYLCAQDTGHEQYFGPGTRLTVT.

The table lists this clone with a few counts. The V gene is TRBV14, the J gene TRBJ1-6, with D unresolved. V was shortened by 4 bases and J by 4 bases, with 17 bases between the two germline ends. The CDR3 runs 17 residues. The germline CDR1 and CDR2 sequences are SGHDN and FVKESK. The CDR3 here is CASSPRAAFDYNSPLHF. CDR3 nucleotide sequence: TGTGCCAGCAGCCCCCGTGCAGCCTTTGATTATAATTCACCCCTCCACTTT.

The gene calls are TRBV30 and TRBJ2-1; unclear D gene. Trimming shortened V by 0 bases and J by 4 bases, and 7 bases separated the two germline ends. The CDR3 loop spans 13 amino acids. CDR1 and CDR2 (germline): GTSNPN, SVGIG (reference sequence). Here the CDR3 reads CAWSVGGYNEQFF. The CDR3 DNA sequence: TGTGCCTGGAGTGTCGGTGGGTACAATGAGCAGTTCTTC.

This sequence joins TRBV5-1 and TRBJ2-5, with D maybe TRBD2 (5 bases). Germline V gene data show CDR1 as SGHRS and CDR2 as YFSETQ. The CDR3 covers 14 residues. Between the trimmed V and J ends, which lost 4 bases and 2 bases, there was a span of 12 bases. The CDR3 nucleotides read TGCGCCAGCAGCATCGGTGAGGGACAAGAGACCCAGTACTTC. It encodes CASSIGEGQETQYF.

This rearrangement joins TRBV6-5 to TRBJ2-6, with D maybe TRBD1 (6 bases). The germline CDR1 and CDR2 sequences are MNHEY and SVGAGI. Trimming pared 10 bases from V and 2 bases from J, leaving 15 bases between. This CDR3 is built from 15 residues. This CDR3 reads CATTWGLAGANVLTF. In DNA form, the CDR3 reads TGTGCCACCACATGGGGGCTGGCTGGGGCCAACGTCCTGACTTTC.

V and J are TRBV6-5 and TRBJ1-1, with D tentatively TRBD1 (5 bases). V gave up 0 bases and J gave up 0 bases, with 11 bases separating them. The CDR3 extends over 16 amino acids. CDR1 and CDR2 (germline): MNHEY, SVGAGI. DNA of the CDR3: TGTGCCAGCAGTTACTCGCGGGGCCTCATGAACACTGAAGCTTTCTTT. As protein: CASSYSRGLMNTEAFF.

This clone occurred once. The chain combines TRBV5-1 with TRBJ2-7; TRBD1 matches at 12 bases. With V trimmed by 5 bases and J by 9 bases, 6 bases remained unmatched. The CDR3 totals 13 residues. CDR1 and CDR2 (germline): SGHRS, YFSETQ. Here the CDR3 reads CASRGQGASGQYF. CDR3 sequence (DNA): TGCGCCAGCAGGGGACAGGGGGCGTCGGGGCAGTACTTC. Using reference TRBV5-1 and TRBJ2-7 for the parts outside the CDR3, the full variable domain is KAGVTQTPRYLIKTRGQQVTLSCSPISGHRSVSWYQQTPGQGLQFLFEYFSETQRNKGNFPGRFSGRQFSNSRSEMNVSTLELGDSALYLCASRGQGASGQYFGPGTRLTVT.

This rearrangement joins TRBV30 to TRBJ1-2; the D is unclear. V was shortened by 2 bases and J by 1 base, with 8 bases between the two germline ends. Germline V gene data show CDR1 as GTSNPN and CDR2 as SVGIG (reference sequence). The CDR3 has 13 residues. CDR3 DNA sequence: TGTGCCTGGAGTCGGATGAATAACTATGGCTACACCTTC. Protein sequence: CAWSRMNNYGYTF. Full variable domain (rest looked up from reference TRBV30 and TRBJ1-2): SQTIHQWPATLVQPVGSPLSLECTVEGTSNPNLYWYRQAAGRGLQLLFYSVGIGQISSEVPQNLSASRPQDRQFILSSKKLLLSDSGFYLCAWSRMNNYGYTFGSGTRLTVV.

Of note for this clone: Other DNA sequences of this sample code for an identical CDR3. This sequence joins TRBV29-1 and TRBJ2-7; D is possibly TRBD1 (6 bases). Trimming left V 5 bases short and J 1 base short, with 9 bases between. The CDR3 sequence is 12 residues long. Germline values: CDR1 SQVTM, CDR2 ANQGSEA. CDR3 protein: CSVTGQSYEQYF. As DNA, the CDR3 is TGCAGCGTTACCGGACAGTCCTACGAGCAGTACTTC.

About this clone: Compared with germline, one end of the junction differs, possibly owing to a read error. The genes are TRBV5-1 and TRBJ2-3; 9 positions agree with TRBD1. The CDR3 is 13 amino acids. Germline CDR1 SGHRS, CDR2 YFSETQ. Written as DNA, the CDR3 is TGCGCCAGCAGCTCTAATCTCGGGACAGGGAAGGGTTTT. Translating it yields CASSSNLGTGKGF.

CDR3 protein: CASSYTGGQETQYF. DNA for the CDR3: TGTGCCAGCTCGTATACGGGGGGCCAAGAGACCCAGTACTTC. V and J are TRBV2 and TRBJ2-5; 7 positions match TRBD2. CDR3 length: 14 amino acids. The germline gives CDR1 SNHLY, CDR2 FYNNEI. J lost 1 base, V lost 8 bases, and 7 bases had no gene match.

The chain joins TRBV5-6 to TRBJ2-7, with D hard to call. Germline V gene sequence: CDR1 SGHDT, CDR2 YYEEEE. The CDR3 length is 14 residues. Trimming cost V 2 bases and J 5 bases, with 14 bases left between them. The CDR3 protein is CASSFPSVGHEQYF. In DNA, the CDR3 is TGTGCCAGCAGCTTTCCGTCGGTGGGCCACGAGCAGTACTTC.

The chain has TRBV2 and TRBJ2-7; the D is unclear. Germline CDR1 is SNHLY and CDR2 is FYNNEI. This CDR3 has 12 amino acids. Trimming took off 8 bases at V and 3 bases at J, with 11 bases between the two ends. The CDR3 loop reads CASATDRYEQYF. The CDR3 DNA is TGTGCCAGCGCCACCGACCGCTACGAGCAGTACTTC.

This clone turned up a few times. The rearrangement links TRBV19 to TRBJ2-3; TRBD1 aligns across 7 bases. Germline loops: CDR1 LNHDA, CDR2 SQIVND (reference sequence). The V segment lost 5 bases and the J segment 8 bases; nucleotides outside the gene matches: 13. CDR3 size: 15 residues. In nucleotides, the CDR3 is TGTGCCAGTAGTTATACGACAGGGAGAGGAGGTACGCAGTATTTT. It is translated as CASSYTTGRGGTQYF.

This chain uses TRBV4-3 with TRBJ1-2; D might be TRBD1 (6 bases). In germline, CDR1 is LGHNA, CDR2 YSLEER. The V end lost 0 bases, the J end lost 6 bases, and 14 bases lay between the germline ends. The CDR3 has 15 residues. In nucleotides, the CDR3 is TGCGCCAGCAGCCAAGATTTCGGGACAATTGATGGCTACACCTTC. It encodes CASSQDFGTIDGYTF.

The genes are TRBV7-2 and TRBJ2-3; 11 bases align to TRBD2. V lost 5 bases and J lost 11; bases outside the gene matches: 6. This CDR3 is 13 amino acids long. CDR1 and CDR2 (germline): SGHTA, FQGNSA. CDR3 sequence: CASSPGLAGGQYF. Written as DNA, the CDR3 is TGTGCCAGCAGCCCTGGGCTAGCGGGGGGGCAGTATTTT.